The 9 T cell receptor beta chains given below trace back to one sample, sequenced in a study of cytotoxic CD8 clonotypes in ibrutinib-treated CLL. Libraries were prepared by immunoSEQ multiplex PCR; TCRdb keeps only in-frame clonotypes and omits some of them. The table shows some 93,000 clones, with around 80% occurring only once. The material was PBMCs, obtained after 12 months of ibrutinib treatment. The origin of the receptors is a human donor with chronic lymphocytic leukemia.

V is TRBV2 and J is TRBJ2-7; D remains ambiguous. In germline, CDR1 is SNHLY, CDR2 FYNNEI. Trimming removed 6 bases at V and 3 bases at J, with 9 bases between. The CDR3 is 12 amino acids. CDR3 bases: TGTGCCAGCAGGACCCGACACTACGAGCAGTACTTC. Translating gives CASRTRHYEQYF.

This clone showed up just once. The J gene is TRBJ2-5, the V gene TRBV4-3; D remains unclear. The germline CDR1 and CDR2 sequences are LGHNA and YSLEER. The CDR3 extends over 13 amino acids. V gave up 2 bases and J gave up 5 bases, with 9 bases separating them. The CDR3 sequence is CASSQSGAETQYF. Written as DNA, the CDR3 is TGCGCCAGCAGCCAAAGTGGTGCGGAGACCCAGTACTTC.

The V gene is TRBV30, the J gene TRBJ2-7; either TRBD1 or TRBD2 may supply D (5 bases each). The CDR3 has 14 residues. V was trimmed by 0 bases and J by 7 bases, leaving 16 bases between them. Germline CDR1 GTSNPN, CDR2 SVGIG (reference sequence). The CDR3 spells CAWSVHGTGGEQYF. CDR3 DNA: TGTGCCTGGAGTGTACACGGGACCGGTGGAGAGCAGTACTTC.

This clone was observed a handful of times. This chain connects TRBV4-1 to TRBJ1-3; D is uncertain. With 0 bases removed from V and 5 bases from J, the gap between germline ends came to 5 bases. This CDR3 comprises 13 residues. CDR1 is MGHRA, CDR2 YSYEKL, per germline. The CDR3 sequence: CASSQDNRNTIYF. The DNA of the CDR3 is TGCGCCAGCAGCCAAGATAACCGAAACACCATATATTTT.

This clone has just a few counts. The chain links TRBV15 to TRBJ2-1; 8 nucleotides align to TRBD1. Germline CDR1 and CDR2: LNHNV and YYDKDF (reference sequence). With V trimmed by 5 bases and J by 9 bases, 12 bases remained unmatched. The CDR3 length is 15 residues. The CDR3 loop is CATSPSDRVWGEQFF. The CDR3 coding sequence is TGTGCCACCAGCCCTTCGGACAGGGTATGGGGTGAGCAGTTCTTC.

This chain joins TRBV7-6 and TRBJ1-1, with D uncertain. This CDR3 has 13 residues. Germline lookup yields CDR1 SGHVS and CDR2 FNYEAQ. V was pared by 2 bases and J by 1 base, with 5 bases between. DNA of the CDR3: TGTGCCAGCAGCTTATTCGAGAACACTGAAGCTTTCTTT. It codes for CASSLFENTEAFF.

The CDR3 DNA follows: TGTGCCAGCAGGGGAAACGGAGGCTACACCTTC. Protein: CASRGNGGYTF. This chain uses TRBV6-5 with TRBJ1-2; D remains unclear. The germline V gene encodes CDR1 MNHEY and CDR2 SVGAGI. V was shortened by 6 bases and J by 8 bases, with 10 bases between the two germline ends. This CDR3 has 11 amino acids.

The sample holds one count of this clone. The V gene is TRBV5-1, the J gene TRBJ1-2; 9 bases match TRBD1. Looked up from germline, CDR1 is SGHRS and CDR2 is YFSETQ. The ends lost 4 bases at V and 4 bases at J; junction bases unmatched: 5. The length of the CDR3 is 14 residues. The DNA of the CDR3 is TGCGCCAGCAGCCCGACAGGGGGTAGCTATGGCTACACCTTC. Its translation is CASSPTGGSYGYTF.

The chain combines TRBV6-1 with TRBJ1-5; possible D gene TRBD1, 6 bases. The CDR3 loop spans 15 amino acids. Germline values: CDR1 MNHNS, CDR2 SASEGT. V was pared by 6 bases and J by 2 bases, with 14 bases between. CDR3 residues: CASSPGSGGNQPQHF. CDR3 in DNA: TGTGCCAGCAGCCCTGGGTCAGGGGGCAATCAGCCCCAGCATTTT.